The rows below give T cell receptor beta chains drawn from one sample of a study of T cells in localized non-small cell lung cancer. Assay: immunoSEQ multiplex PCR; the TCRdb copy retains only in-frame clones and omits some. The sample yields 20,000 to 30,000 clones, approximately 86% seen once. The sample here was peripheral blood, taken before any cancer treatment. These receptors were taken from a female donor older than 55 with stage I lung adenocarcinoma. CDR3s include the opening cysteine and the closing phenylalanine or tryptophan. The order of the fields is J gene, D gene, V gene, clone size, CDR3 DNA, CDR3 protein. D genes are given only for firm matches. Clone size is shown for a subset of rows, as once, few, many or a class of expanded clone.

TRBJ2-2,NA,TRBV7-9,NA,TGTGCCAGCAGCCCCCGGACGAGGGAGCTGTTTTTT,CASSPRTRELFF
TRBJ1-3,NA,TRBV15,NA,TGTGCCACCAGCGCTTATGGGTTGGGGCCTGGAAACACCATATATTTT,CATSAYGLGPGNTIYF
TRBJ2-5,TRBD1,TRBV5-1,NA,TGCGCCAGCACCAAAGAGGGACAGGGAGGGCGGAGAGAGACCCAGTACTTC,CASTKEGQGGRRETQYF
TRBJ1-1,NA,TRBV28,NA,TGTGCCAGCAGCCTCCCCGCGGTTACTGAAGCTTTCTTT,CASSLPAVTEAFF
TRBJ2-1,TRBD2,TRBV2,once,TGTGCCAGCAGCCTAAAGGAAACTAGCGGGGGGTCCTCGTTCTTC,CASSLKETSGGSSFF
TRBJ1-5,NA,TRBV5-6,NA,TGTGCCAGCAGCCCAGGGGTTCTTCCTAATCAGCCCCAGCATTTT,CASSPGVLPNQPQHF
TRBJ1-5,NA,TRBV5-4,NA,TGTGCCAGCAGCCTCAACGGGGGGAGGAATCAGCCCCAGCATTTT,CASSLNGGRNQPQHF
TRBJ2-1,NA,TRBV5-1,once,TGCGCCAGCAGCCCCACTCGTGACAGTTTCAGGCAGTTCTTC,CASSPTRDSFRQFF
TRBJ1-2,NA,TRBV30,NA,TGTGCCTGGAGTGGCCAGGGCCTCTATGGCTACACCTTC,CAWSGQGLYGYTF
TRBJ2-3,TRBD2,TRBV5-1,NA,TGCGCCAGCAGCCTGGGACTAGCGGGAGACACAGATACGCAGTATTTT,CASSLGLAGDTDTQYF
TRBJ2-5,NA,TRBV6-8,once,TGTGCCAGCAGTTACGATCGTCGGGGGACCCAGTACTTC,CASSYDRRGTQYF
TRBJ2-3,NA,TRBV29-1,NA,TGCAGCGTAAAAGAGGATACGCAGTATTTT,CSVKEDTQYF
TRBJ1-6,TRBD1,TRBV2,NA,TGTGCCAGCAGGGGGGCTCCGGGACAGAATTCACCCCTCCACTTT,CASRGAPGQNSPLHF
TRBJ2-1,NA,TRBV5-1,NA,TGCGCCAGCAGCTTGGACGTGTCTTCTCAGCGGGATGAGCAGTTCTTC,CASSLDVSSQRDEQFF
TRBJ2-5,NA,TRBV2,once,TGTGCCAGCAGTCCAGGGTACAGCTCCGAGACCCAGTACTTC,CASSPGYSSETQYF
TRBJ1-2,TRBD1,TRBV29-1,NA,TGCAGCGCTGGAGCCGGGACAGGGGCCCTCTATGGCTACACCTTC,CSAGAGTGALYGYTF
TRBJ1-1,TRBD1,TRBV29-1,few,TGCAGCGTTGCCCAGGGGGGCACTGAAGCTTTCTTT,CSVAQGGTEAFF
TRBJ2-6,TRBD1,TRBV18,NA,TGTGCCAGCTCCGGACAGGGGGTTCTCTCTGGGGCCAACGTCCTGACTTTC,CASSGQGVLSGANVLTF
TRBJ2-1,NA,TRBV27,NA,TGTGCCAGCAGTCCTTGGGAGGACAGGTCCTACAATGAGCAGTTCTTC,CASSPWEDRSYNEQFF
TRBJ2-5,TRBD1,TRBV12-5,NA,TGTGCTAGTGGCCCTACCGCGACAGGGGGCGAAGAGACCCAGTACTTC,CASGPTATGGEETQYF
TRBJ1-5,NA,TRBV5-1,NA,TGCGCCAGCAGCTTGGATCCCGGGGGCAATCAGCCCCAGCATTTT,CASSLDPGGNQPQHF
TRBJ2-7,NA,TRBV29-1,NA,TGCAGCGTCGCGGGACGGCTAGCCTACGAGCAGTACTTC,CSVAGRLAYEQYF
TRBJ2-3,NA,TRBV10-3,NA,TGTGCCATCAGTGAAACGAAGGATACGCAGTATTTT,CAISETKDTQYF
TRBJ1-1,TRBD1,TRBV27,NA,TGTGCCAGCAGTCTGACAGGGGAGTGGAGGCACACTGAAGCTTTCTTT,CASSLTGEWRHTEAFF
TRBJ2-1,NA,TRBV5-4,NA,TGTGCCAGCAGCTTACTAGGACCATTTAACAATGAGCAGTTCTTC,CASSLLGPFNNEQFF
TRBJ1-2,TRBD1,TRBV7-2,NA,TGTGCCAGCAGCCCGGGACAGGGGAACTATGGCTACACCTTC,CASSPGQGNYGYTF
TRBJ2-1,NA,TRBV27,NA,TGTGCCAGCAGTTTGTACAATGAGCAGTTCTTC,CASSLYNEQFF
TRBJ2-7,NA,TRBV4-1,NA,TGCGCCAGCAGCCAAGATACTGGGGGATTGCGGCAGTACTTC,CASSQDTGGLRQYF
TRBJ2-7,NA,TRBV4-1,few,TGCGCCAGCAGCCAACCCCGCATGAGCGCCGGGCGCGAGCAGTACTTC,CASSQPRMSAGREQYF
TRBJ2-5,TRBD2,TRBV5-1,NA,TGCGCCAGCAGCCCCGGACTAGCGGGGACAGAGACCCAGTACTTC,CASSPGLAGTETQYF
TRBJ1-1,TRBD1,TRBV2,NA,TGTGCCAGCAGTACAGGGGGGAACACTGAAGCTTTCTTT,CASSTGGNTEAFF
TRBJ1-1,NA,TRBV18,NA,TGTGCCAGCTCTCAGACAGGTCCGAACACTGAAGCTTTCTTT,CASSQTGPNTEAFF
TRBJ1-5,NA,TRBV6-1,NA,TGCGCCAGCAGTGACACTGTGCAGCCCCAGCATTTT,CASSDTVQPQHF
TRBJ1-5,NA,TRBV6-1,NA,TGTGCCAGCAGTGAAGATACAGGGAGATTTAGCAATCAGCCCCAGCATTTT,CASSEDTGRFSNQPQHF
TRBJ1-3,NA,TRBV10-1,NA,TGCGCCAGCAGTGAGTCCACAAACTCTGGAAACACCATATATTTT,CASSESTNSGNTIYF
TRBJ1-4,NA,TRBV11-2,NA,TGTGCCAGCAGCTTGTGGGGGGGGAATGAAAAACTGTTTTTT,CASSLWGGNEKLFF
TRBJ1-3,NA,TRBV19,NA,TGTGCCAGTACCAGAGGGGGGTCTGGAAACACCATATATTTT,CASTRGGSGNTIYF
TRBJ2-3,TRBD1,TRBV5-1,NA,TGCGCCAGCAGCTGGACAACCGGGACAGGGGGAAGCACAGATACGCAGTATTTT,CASSWTTGTGGSTDTQYF
TRBJ1-1,TRBD1,TRBV11-3,NA,TGTGCCAGCAGCACGGGACAGGGGGATATGGACACTGAAGCTTTCTTT,CASSTGQGDMDTEAFF
TRBJ1-5,TRBD1,TRBV2,NA,TGTGCCAGCAGGGCTAACAGGGGTTCATCGGGGCGGATAGGCAATCAGCCCCAGCATTTT,CASRANRGSSGRIGNQPQHF
TRBJ2-7,NA,TRBV5-1,once,TGCGCCAGCAAACAAATTTCAGCGACAGCGCGAACTTCCTACGAGCAGTACTTC,CASKQISATARTSYEQYF
TRBJ2-3,TRBD1,TRBV19,NA,TGTGCCAGTAGACCGGACAGGGGGCTGGATACGCAGTATTTT,CASRPDRGLDTQYF
TRBJ1-2,NA,TRBV29-1,once,TGCAGCGTCTGCGTTTCGGCAGGAGGGAGTGACTACACCTTC,CSVCVSAGGSDYTF
TRBJ1-1,NA,TRBV19,NA,TGTGCCAGTAGTATAGACAGGGGCACTGAAGCTTTCTTT,CASSIDRGTEAFF
TRBJ1-1,NA,TRBV7-3,NA,TGTGCCAGCAGCTTAAAGGGTTCCCAGCTCCACGGAGCTTTCTTT,CASSLKGSQLHGAFF
TRBJ2-7,NA,TRBV5-4,once,TGTGCCAGCACCTCCTCGTCGAGGACGGGAACCTACGAGCAGTACTTC,CASTSSSRTGTYEQYF
TRBJ2-3,NA,TRBV5-1,NA,TGCGCCAGCAGCTTGCAAGGTTTAAGAGACACAGATACGCAGTATTTT,CASSLQGLRDTDTQYF
TRBJ1-4,NA,TRBV5-1,once,TGCGCCAGCAGCTTGGATTCCAGGGGAAGTAATGAAAAACTGTTTTTT,CASSLDSRGSNEKLFF
TRBJ1-1,TRBD1,TRBV6-6,NA,TGTGCCAGCAGGCACCTTAGGACAGGGTTGAACACTGAAGCTTTCTTT,CASRHLRTGLNTEAFF
TRBJ2-5,NA,TRBV4-2,NA,TGTGCCAGCAGCCAAGTGACAGGTGGTGTGGAGACCCAGTACTTC,CASSQVTGGVETQYF
TRBJ1-3,NA,TRBV30,once,TGTGCCTGGAGTTCCGACAGCTCTGGAAACACCATATATTTT,CAWSSDSSGNTIYF
TRBJ2-1,TRBD2,TRBV5-6,NA,TGTGCCAGCAGCTCCGAGACTAGCGGCCTCTCCTACAATGAGCAGTTCTTC,CASSSETSGLSYNEQFF
TRBJ2-7,NA,TRBV27,NA,TGTGCCAGCAGGGTGATCTCGGGGGCGAGCTCCTACGAGCAGTACTTC,CASRVISGASSYEQYF
TRBJ1-1,NA,TRBV20-1,NA,TGCAGTGCTTGCGACAGGCCTGAAGCTTTCTTT,CSACDRPEAFF
TRBJ1-1,NA,TRBV2,medium-sized,TGTGCCAGCAGTGAATTGAGAGGGGATGGAGCTTTCTTT,CASSELRGDGAFF
TRBJ1-2,TRBD1,TRBV5-1,NA,TGCGCCAGCTCCGCCGTGACAGGGGGGGGTGGCTACACCTTC,CASSAVTGGGGYTF